One and the same sample provided the 7 T cell receptor beta chains below, sequenced in a study of shared clonotypes between healthy human individuals. Measured with immunoSEQ multiplex PCR; TCRdb has only the in-frame clones, and not every one. The sample carries about 600,000 clones, around 97% recorded once. Material: naive CD4+ T cells sorted from blood. This sample's subset: CD45RA+ positively selected. These receptors were obtained from a woman aged 25 to 45 in good health.

The chain links TRBV6-1 to TRBJ2-1; D call uncertain. Germline loops: CDR1 MNHNS, CDR2 SASEGT. The CDR3 is made up of 13 amino acids. The V and J ends lost 2 bases and 2 bases respectively, with 4 bases between them. The CDR3 spells CASSELPYNEQFF. Here the CDR3 DNA reads TGTGCCAGCAGTGAACTGCCCTACAATGAGCAGTTCTTC.

This clone was observed once. CDR3 loop: CASSQKGREETQYF. The CDR3 DNA follows: TGCGCCAGCAGTCAAAAGGGACGGGAAGAGACCCAGTACTTC. This rearrangement joins TRBV23-1 to TRBJ2-5, with D tentatively TRBD1 or TRBD2 (5 bases each). TRBV23-1 counts as an open reading frame of uncertain function. The CDR3 runs 14 residues. Between the trimmed V and J ends, which lost 2 bases and 3 bases, there was a span of 10 bases.

This clone was recorded only once. Additional DNA sequences in this sample encode the identical CDR3. The CDR3 protein is CASSPGQGTYEQYF. Here the CDR3 DNA reads TGTGCCAGCAGTCCGGGACAGGGGACATACGAGCAGTACTTC. The rearrangement joins TRBV6-1 to TRBJ2-7; 10 nucleotides align to TRBD1. The germline V gene encodes CDR1 MNHNS and CDR2 SASEGT. The CDR3 is made up of 14 amino acids. Trimming took 5 bases from V and 4 from J; bases not matched to a gene: 5.

This chain uses TRBV18 with TRBJ2-5; TRBD2 matches at 14 bases. The length of the CDR3 is 17 residues. The germline V gene encodes CDR1 KGHSH and CDR2 LQKENI. Trimming cost V 6 bases and J 5 bases; bases outside gene matches: 11. The CDR3 protein is CASSPRTSGRPWETQYF. As DNA, the CDR3 is TGTGCCAGCTCCCCTAGGACTAGCGGGAGGCCATGGGAGACCCAGTACTTC.

The chain combines TRBV2 with TRBJ2-3, with D possibly matching TRBD2 (6 bases). CDR3 size: 14 residues. V dropped 7 bases and J dropped 2 bases, with 13 bases sitting between them. Germline CDR1 is SNHLY and CDR2 is FYNNEI. The CDR3 DNA reads as TGTGCCAGCATGCCGGGACTCTACACAGATACGCAGTATTTT. This codes for CASMPGLYTDTQYF.

The chain employs TRBV28 and TRBJ1-5; D remains unclear. The germline V gene has CDR1 MDHEN and CDR2 SYDVKM. Trimming took off 2 bases at V and 7 bases at J, with 9 bases between the two ends. This CDR3 has 13 amino acids. DNA of the CDR3: TGTGCCAGCAGTTTAGCCAGGAGGCAGCCCCAGCATTTT. It specifies CASSLARRQPQHF.

The V call is TRBV19, the J call TRBJ2-1, with 9 bases fitting TRBD1. This CDR3 is 14 amino acids long. V lost 6 bases and J lost 7; bases outside the gene matches: 7. Germline CDR1 is LNHDA and CDR2 is SQIVND (reference sequence). The CDR3 DNA reads as TGTGCCAGTAGACCCGGGACAGGGTTTAATGAGCAGTTCTTC. It specifies CASRPGTGFNEQFF.